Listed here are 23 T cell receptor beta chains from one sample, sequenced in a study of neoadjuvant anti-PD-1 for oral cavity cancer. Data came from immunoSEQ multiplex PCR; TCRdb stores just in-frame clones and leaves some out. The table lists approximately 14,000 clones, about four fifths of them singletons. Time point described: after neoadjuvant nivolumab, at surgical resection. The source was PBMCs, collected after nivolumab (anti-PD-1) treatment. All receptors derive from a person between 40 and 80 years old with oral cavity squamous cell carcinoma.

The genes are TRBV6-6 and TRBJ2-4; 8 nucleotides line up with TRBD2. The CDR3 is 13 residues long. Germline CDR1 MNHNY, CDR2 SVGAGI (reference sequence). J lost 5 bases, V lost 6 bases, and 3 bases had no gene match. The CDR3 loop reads CASRTSGENIQYF. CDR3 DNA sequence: TGTGCCAGCAGAACTAGCGGAGAAAACATTCAGTACTTC.

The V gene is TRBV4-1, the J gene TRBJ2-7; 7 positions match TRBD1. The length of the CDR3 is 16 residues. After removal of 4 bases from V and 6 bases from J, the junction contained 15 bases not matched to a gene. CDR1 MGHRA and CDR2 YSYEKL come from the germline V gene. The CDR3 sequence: CASSPEPGQRASEQYF. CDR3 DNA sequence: TGCGCCAGCAGCCCGGAGCCGGGACAGAGAGCATCCGAGCAGTACTTC.

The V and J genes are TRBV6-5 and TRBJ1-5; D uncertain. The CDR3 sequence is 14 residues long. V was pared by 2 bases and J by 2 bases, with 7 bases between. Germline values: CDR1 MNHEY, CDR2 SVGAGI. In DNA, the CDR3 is TGTGCCAGCAGTTACAGGGAGGGCAATCAGCCCCAGCATTTT. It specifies CASSYREGNQPQHF.

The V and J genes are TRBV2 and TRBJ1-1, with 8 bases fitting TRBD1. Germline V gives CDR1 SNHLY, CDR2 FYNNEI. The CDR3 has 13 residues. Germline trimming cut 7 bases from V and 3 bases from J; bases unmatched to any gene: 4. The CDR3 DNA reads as TGTGCCAGCATTAAGGACAGGGACACTGAAGCTTTCTTT. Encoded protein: CASIKDRDTEAFF.

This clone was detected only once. The CDR3 reads CASSHGRGGQYF. The CDR3 DNA follows: TGTGCCAGCAGCCACGGCAGGGGGGGCCAGTACTTC. The V and J genes are TRBV14 and TRBJ2-5, with D possibly being TRBD1 or TRBD2 (7 bases each). The CDR3 loop spans 12 amino acids. The germline V gene has CDR1 SGHDN and CDR2 FVKESK. Trimming shortened V by 3 bases and J by 10 bases, and 12 bases separated the two germline ends.

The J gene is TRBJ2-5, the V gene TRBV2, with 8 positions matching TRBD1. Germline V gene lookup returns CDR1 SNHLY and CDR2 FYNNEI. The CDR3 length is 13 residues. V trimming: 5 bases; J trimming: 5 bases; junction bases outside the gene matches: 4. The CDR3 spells CASSQGALETQYF. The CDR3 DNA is TGTGCCAGCAGTCAGGGGGCATTGGAGACCCAGTACTTC. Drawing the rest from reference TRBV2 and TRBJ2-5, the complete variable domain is EPEVTQTPSHQVTQMGQEVILRCVPISNHLYFYWYRQILGQKVEFLVSFYNNEISEKSEIFDDQFSVERPDGSNFTLKIRSTKLEDSAMYFCASSQGALETQYFGPGTRLLVL.

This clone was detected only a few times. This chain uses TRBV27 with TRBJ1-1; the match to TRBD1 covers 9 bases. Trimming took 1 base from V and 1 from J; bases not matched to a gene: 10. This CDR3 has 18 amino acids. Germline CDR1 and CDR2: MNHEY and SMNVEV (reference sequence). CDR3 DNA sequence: TGTGCCAGCAGTTTATTTGGGGAACAGGGGGCAGGGAACACTGAAGCTTTCTTT. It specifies CASSLFGEQGAGNTEAFF.

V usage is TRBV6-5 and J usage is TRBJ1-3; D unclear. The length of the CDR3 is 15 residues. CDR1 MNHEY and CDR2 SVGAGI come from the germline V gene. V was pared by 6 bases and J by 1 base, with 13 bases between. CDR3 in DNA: TGTGCCAGCAGGCCAGACTTTCTTTCTGGAAACACCATATATTTT. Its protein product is CASRPDFLSGNTIYF.

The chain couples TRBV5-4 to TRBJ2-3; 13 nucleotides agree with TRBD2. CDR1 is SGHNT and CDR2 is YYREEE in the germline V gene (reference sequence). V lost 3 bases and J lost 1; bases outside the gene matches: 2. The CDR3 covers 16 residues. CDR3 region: CASSSGLAGGTDTQYF. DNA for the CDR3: TGTGCCAGCAGCTCAGGACTAGCGGGAGGCACAGATACGCAGTATTTT.

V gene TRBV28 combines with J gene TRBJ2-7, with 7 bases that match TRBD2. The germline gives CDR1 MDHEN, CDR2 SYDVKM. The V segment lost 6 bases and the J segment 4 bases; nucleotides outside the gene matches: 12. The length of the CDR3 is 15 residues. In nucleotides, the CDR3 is TGTGCCAGCAGCTTTCCGCGGGAGAGCGGGTACGAGCAGTACTTC. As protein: CASSFPRESGYEQYF.

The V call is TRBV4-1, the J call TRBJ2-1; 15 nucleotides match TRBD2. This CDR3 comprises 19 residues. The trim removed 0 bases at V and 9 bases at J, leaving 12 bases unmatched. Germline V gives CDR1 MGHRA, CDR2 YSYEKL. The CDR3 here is CASSQDRLRTSGRASEQFF. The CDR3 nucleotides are TGCGCCAGCAGCCAAGACCGCTTACGGACTAGCGGGAGGGCAAGTGAGCAGTTCTTC.

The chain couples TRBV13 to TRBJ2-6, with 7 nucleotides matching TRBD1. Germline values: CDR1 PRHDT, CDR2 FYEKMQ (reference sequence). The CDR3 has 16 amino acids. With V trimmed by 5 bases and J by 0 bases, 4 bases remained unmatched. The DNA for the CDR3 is TGTGCCAGCAGCCAGGACAGGTCCTCTGGGGCCAACGTCCTGACTTTC. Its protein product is CASSQDRSSGANVLTF.

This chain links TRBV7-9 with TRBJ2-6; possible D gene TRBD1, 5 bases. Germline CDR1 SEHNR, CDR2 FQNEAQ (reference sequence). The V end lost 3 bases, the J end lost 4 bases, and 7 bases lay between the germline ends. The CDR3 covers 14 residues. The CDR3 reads CASSLDTGANVLTF. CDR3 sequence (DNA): TGTGCCAGCAGCTTGGACACCGGGGCCAACGTCCTGACTTTC. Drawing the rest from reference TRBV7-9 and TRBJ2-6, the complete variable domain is DTGVSQNPRHKITKRGQNVTFRCDPISEHNRLYWYRQTLGQGPEFLTYFQNEAQLEKSRLLSDRFSAERPKGSFSTLEIQRTEQGDSAMYLCASSLDTGANVLTFGAGSRLTVL.

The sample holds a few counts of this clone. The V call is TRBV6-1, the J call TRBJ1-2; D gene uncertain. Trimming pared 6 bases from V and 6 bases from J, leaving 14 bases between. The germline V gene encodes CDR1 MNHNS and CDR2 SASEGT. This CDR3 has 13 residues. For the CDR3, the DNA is TGTGCCAGCAGCTTGACGCGACTGGATGGCTACACCTTC. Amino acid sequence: CASSLTRLDGYTF.

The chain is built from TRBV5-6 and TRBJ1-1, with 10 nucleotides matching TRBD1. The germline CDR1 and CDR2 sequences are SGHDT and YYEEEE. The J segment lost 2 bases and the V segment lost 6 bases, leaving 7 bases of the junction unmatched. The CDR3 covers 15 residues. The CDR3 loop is CASTRGQGLNTEAFF. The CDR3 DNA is TGTGCCAGCACCCGGGGACAGGGGCTAAACACTGAAGCTTTCTTT. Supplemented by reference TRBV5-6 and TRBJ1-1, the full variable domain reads DAGVTQSPTHLIKTRGQQVTLRCSPKSGHDTVSWYQQALGQGPQFIFQYYEEEERQRGNFPDRFSGHQFPNYSSELNVNALLLGDSALYLCASTRGQGLNTEAFFGQGTRLTVV.

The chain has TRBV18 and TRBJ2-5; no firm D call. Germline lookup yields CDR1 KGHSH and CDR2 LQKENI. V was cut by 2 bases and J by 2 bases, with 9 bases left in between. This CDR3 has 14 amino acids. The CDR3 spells CASSPGQQQETQYF. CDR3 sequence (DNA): TGTGCCAGCTCACCAGGCCAACAACAAGAGACCCAGTACTTC.

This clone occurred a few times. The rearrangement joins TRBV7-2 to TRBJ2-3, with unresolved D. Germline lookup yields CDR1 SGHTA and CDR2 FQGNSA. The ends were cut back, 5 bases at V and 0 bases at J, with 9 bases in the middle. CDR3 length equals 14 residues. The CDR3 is CASSLGLSTDTQYF. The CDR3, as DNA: TGTGCCAGCAGCCTTGGGCTTAGCACAGATACGCAGTATTTT.

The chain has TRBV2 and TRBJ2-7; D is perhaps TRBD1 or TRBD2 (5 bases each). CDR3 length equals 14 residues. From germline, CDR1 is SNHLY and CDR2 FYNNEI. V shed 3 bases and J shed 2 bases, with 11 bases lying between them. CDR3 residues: CASSERGRAYEQYF. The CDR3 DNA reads TGTGCCAGCAGTGAGAGGGGAAGAGCCTACGAGCAGTACTTC.

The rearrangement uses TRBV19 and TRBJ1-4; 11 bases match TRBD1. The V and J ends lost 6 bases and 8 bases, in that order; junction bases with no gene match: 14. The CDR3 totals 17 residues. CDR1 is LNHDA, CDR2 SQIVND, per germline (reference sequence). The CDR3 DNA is TGTGCCAGTAGCACCAGCCGGACAGGGGGCCGAGGGGAAAAACTGTTTTTT. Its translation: CASSTSRTGGRGEKLFF.

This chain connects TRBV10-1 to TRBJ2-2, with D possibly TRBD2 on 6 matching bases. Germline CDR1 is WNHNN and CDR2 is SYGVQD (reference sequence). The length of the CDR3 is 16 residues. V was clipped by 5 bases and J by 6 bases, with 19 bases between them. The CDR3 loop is CASSRRRGAIAGELFF. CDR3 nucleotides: TGCGCCAGCAGTCGGCGGAGGGGCGCAATCGCCGGGGAGCTGTTTTTT.

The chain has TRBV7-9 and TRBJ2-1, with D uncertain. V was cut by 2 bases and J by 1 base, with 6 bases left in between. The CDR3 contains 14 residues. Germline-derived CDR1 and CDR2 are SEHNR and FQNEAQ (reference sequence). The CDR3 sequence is CASSLSSSYNEQFF. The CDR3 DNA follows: TGTGCCAGCAGCTTATCCTCGTCCTACAATGAGCAGTTCTTC.

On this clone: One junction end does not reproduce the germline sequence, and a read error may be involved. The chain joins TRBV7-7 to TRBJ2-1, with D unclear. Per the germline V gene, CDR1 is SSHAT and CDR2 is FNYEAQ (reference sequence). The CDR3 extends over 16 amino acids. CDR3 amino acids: CASSLDQVPPNNEQFF. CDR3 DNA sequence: TGTGCTAGCAGCTTAGATCAGGTTCCCCCTAACAATGAGCAGTTCTTC.

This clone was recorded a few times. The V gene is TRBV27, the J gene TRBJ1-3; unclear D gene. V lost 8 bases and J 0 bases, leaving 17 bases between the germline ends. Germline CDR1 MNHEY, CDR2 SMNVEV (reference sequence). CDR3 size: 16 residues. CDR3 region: CASPPPRESSGNTIYF. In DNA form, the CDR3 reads TGTGCCAGCCCCCCTCCTAGGGAGAGCTCTGGAAACACCATATATTTT.